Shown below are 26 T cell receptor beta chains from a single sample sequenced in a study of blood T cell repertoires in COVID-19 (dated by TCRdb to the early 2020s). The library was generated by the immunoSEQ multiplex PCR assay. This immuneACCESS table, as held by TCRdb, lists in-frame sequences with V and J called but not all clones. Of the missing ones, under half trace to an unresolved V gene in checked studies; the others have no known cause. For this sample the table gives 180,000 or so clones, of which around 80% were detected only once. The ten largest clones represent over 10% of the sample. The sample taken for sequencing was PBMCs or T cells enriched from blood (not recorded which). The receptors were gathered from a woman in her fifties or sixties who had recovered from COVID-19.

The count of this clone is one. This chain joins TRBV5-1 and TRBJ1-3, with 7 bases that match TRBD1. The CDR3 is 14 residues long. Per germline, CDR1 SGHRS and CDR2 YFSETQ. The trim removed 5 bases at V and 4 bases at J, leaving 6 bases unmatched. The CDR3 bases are TGCGCCAGCAGATTCACAGGGGCGGGAAACACCATATATTTT. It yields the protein CASRFTGAGNTIYF. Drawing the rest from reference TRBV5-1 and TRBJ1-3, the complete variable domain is KAGVTQTPRYLIKTRGQQVTLSCSPISGHRSVSWYQQTPGQGLQFLFEYFSETQRNKGNFPGRFSGRQFSNSRSEMNVSTLELGDSALYLCASRFTGAGNTIYFGEGSWLTVV.

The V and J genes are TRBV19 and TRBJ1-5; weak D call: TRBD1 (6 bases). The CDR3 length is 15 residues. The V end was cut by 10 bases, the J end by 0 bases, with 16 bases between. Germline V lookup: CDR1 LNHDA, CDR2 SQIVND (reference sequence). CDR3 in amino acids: CATKGGGLSNQPQHF. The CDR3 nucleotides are TGTGCCACCAAGGGCGGGGGCCTTAGCAATCAGCCCCAGCATTTT.

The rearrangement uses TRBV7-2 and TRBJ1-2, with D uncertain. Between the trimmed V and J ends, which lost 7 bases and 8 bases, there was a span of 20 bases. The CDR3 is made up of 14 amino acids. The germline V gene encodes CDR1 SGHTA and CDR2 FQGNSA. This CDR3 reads CASKNAASPGGYTF. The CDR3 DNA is TGTGCCAGCAAAAACGCGGCCTCACCTGGGGGCTACACCTTC.

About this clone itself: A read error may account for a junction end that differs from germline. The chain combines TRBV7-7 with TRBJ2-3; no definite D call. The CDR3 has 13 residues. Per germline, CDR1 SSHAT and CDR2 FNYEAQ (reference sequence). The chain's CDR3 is CASSLAPSDTQYF. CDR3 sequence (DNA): TGTGCTAGCAGCTTAGCCCCGTCAGATACGCAGTATTTT.

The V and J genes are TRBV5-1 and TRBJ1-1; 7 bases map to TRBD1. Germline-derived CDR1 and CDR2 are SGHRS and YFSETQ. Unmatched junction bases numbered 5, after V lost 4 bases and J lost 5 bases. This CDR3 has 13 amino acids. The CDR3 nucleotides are TGCGCCAGCAGCCAGACAGGGAATACTGAAGCTTTCTTT. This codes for CASSQTGNTEAFF.

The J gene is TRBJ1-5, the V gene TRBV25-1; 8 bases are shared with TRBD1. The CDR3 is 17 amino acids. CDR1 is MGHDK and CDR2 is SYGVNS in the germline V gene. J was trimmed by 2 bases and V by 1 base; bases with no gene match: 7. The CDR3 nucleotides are TGTGCCAGCAGTGAATGGAAGGGGACAGGCGGCAATCAGCCCCAGCATTTT. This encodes CASSEWKGTGGNQPQHF.

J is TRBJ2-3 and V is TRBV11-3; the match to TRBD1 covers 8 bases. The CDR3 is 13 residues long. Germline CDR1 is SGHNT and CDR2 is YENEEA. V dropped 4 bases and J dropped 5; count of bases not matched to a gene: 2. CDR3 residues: CASSSTGEDTQYF. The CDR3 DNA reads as TGTGCCAGCAGCTCGACAGGGGAAGATACGCAGTATTTT.

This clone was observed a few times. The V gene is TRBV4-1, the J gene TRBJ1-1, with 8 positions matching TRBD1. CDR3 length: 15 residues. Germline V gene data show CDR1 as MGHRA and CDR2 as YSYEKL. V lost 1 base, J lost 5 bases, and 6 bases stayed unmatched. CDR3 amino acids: CASSQAHRGRTEAFF. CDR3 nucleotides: TGCGCCAGCAGCCAAGCGCACAGGGGGAGAACTGAAGCTTTCTTT.

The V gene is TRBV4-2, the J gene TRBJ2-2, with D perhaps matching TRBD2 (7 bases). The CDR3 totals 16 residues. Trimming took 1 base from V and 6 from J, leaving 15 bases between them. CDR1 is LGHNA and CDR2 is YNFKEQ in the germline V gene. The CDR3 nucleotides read TGTGCCAGCAGCCAAGGAATGACGGGGGGCGCCGGGGAGCTGTTTTTT. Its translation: CASSQGMTGGAGELFF.

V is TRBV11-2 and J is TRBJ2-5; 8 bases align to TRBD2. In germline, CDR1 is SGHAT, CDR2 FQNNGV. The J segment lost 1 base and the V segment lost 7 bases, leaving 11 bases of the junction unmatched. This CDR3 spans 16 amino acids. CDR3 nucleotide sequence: TGTGCCAGCAAGACGGGGGGACTAGGGGTCCAAGAGACCCAGTACTTC. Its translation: CASKTGGLGVQETQYF.

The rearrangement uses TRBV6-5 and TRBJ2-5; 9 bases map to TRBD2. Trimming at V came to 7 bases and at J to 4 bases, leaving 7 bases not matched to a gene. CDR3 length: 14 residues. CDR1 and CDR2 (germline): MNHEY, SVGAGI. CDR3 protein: CASIGGGAGETQYF. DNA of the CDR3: TGTGCCAGCATCGGCGGGGGGGCCGGAGAGACCCAGTACTTC.

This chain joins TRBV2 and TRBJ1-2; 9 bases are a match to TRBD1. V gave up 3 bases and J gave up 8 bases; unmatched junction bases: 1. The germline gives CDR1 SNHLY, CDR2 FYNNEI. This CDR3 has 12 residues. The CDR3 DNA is TGTGCCAGCAGTGAGGACAGGGGCGGCTACACCTTC. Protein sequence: CASSEDRGGYTF.

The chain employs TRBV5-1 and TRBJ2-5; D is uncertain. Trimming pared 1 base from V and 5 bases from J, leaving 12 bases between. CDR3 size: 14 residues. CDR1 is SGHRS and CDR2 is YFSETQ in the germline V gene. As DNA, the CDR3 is TGCGCCAGCAGCTTGACCTACCAGGCGGAGACCCAGTACTTC. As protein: CASSLTYQAETQYF.

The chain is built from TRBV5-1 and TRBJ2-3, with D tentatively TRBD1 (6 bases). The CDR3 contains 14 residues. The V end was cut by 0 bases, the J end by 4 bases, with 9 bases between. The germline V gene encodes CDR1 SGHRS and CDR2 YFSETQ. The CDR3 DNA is TGCGCCAGCAGCTTGGCCGAGGGGGCAGATACGCAGTATTTT. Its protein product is CASSLAEGADTQYF.

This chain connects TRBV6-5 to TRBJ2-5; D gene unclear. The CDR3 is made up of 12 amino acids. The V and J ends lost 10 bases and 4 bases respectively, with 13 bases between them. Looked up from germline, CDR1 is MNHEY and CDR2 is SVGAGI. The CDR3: CATETSGETQYF. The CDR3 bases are TGTGCCACCGAAACTTCGGGAGAGACCCAGTACTTC.

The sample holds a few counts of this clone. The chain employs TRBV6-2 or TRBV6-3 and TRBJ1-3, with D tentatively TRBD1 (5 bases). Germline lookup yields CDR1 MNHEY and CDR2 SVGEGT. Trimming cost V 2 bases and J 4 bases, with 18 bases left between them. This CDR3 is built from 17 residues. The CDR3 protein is CASSYERGELRGNTIYF. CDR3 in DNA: TGTGCCAGCAGTTACGAGCGGGGCGAATTACGAGGAAACACCATATATTTT.

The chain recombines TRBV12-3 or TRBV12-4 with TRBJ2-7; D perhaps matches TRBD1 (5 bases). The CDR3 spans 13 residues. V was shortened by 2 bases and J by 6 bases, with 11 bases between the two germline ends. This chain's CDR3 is CASSLTTGTEQYF. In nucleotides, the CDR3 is TGTGCCAGCAGTTTAACCACAGGTACCGAGCAGTACTTC.

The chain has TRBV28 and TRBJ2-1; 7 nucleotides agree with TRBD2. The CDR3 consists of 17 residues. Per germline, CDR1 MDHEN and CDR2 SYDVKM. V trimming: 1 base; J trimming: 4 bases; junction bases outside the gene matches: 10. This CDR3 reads CASSLSSTSEAYNEQFF. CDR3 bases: TGTGCCAGCAGTTTATCCTCCACTAGCGAAGCTTACAATGAGCAGTTCTTC.

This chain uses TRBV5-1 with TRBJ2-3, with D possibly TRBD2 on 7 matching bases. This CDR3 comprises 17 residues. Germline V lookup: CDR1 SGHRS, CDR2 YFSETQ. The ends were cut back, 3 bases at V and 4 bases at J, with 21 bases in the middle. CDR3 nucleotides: TGCGCCAGCAGCTCCTCGATGGGGGCGGGGGCCCCAGATACGCAGTATTTT. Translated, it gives CASSSSMGAGAPDTQYF.

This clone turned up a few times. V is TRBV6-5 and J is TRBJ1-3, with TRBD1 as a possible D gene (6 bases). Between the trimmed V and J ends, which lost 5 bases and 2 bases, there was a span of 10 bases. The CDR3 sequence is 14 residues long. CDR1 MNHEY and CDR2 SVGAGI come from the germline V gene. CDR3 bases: TGTGCCAGCAGTCCACAGGGAACTGGAAACACCATATATTTT. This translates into CASSPQGTGNTIYF.

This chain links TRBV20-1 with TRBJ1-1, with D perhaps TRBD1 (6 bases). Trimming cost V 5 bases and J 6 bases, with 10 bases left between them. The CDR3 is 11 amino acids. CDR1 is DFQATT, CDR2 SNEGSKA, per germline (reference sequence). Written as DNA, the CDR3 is TGCAGTGCTTACAGGGTGGCTGAAGCTTTCTTT. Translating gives CSAYRVAEAFF.

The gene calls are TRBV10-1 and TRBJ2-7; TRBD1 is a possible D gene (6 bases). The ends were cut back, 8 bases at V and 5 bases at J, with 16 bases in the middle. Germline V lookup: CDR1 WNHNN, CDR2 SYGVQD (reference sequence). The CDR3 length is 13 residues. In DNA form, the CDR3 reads TGCGCCAGCGTCGAGGCAGGGACAAACGAGCAGTACTTC. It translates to CASVEAGTNEQYF.

The CDR3 DNA is TGTGCCAGCAGTTTAGGGACAGGGGTCGCCGGTAGGACTGAAGCTTTCTTT. This codes for CASSLGTGVAGRTEAFF. V is TRBV28 and J is TRBJ1-1; 10 bases are shared with TRBD1. The CDR3 contains 17 residues. Germline values: CDR1 MDHEN, CDR2 SYDVKM. The V gene end was trimmed by 2 bases and the J gene end by 5 bases; junction bases not matched to a gene: 11.

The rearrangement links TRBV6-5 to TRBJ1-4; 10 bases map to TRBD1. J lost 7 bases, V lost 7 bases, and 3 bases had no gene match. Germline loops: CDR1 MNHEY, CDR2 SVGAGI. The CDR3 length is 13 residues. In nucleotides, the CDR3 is TGTGCCAGCAACCGGGACAGGGGTGAAAAACTGTTTTTT. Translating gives CASNRDRGEKLFF.

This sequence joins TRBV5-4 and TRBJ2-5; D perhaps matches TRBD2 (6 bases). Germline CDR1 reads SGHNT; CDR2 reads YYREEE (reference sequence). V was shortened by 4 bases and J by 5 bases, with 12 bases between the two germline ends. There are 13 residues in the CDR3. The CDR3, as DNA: TGTGCCAGCAGCCCGGTGGGGAGGGAGACCCAGTACTTC. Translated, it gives CASSPVGRETQYF. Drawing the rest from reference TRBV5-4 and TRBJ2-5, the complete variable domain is ETGVTQSPTHLIKTRGQQVTLRCSSQSGHNTVSWYQQALGQGPQFIFQYYREEENGRGNFPPRFSGLQFPNYSSELNVNALELDDSALYLCASSPVGRETQYFGPGTRLLVL.

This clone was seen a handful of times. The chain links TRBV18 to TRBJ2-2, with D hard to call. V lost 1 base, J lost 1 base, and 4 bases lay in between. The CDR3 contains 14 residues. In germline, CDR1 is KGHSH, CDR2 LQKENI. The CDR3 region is CASSPLVNTGELFF. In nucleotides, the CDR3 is TGTGCCAGCTCACCACTAGTGAACACCGGGGAGCTGTTTTTT.